This T cell receptor (beta chain) was identified during a study of a mutant IDH1 vaccine in newly diagnosed glioma. For the study at large: Previous treatment comprised radiotherapy, temozolomide, or both, mostly both. Study conclusions and caveats: Apparently, pseudoprogression bore no relation to changes among the top peripheral T cell clonotypes.

Trimming shortened V by 9 bases and J by 7 bases, and 25 bases separated the two germline ends. This CDR3 has 17 amino acids. The germline V gene encodes CDR1 SEHNR and CDR2 FQNEAQ (reference sequence). Stated time point: baseline, week 1 (first vaccination visit). This sample's treatment: pre-vaccination baseline after standard-of-care therapy. Of note for this clone: Its specificity is not known.

Data came from immunoSEQ multiplex PCR; TCRdb stores just in-frame clones and leaves some out. The sample records 50,000 to 65,000 clones, around three quarters being singletons. J is TRBJ1-6 and V is TRBV7-9, with a possible D match to TRBD1 (5 bases). The sequence derives from a woman aged 35 to 49 with glioma. Here the sequenced sample was PBMCs, taken from a glioma patient treated with radiotherapy, temozolomide or both. CDR3 region: CASGDRELGVRNSPLHF. DNA of the CDR3: TGTGCCAGTGGTGACAGAGAATTAGGAGTCCGGAATTCACCCCTCCACTTT. Full variable domain (missing parts from reference TRBV7-9 and TRBJ1-6): DTGVSQNPRHKITKRGQNVTFRCDPISEHNRLYWYRQTLGQGPEFLTYFQNEAQLEKSRLLSDRFSAERPKGSFSTLEIQRTEQGDSAMYLCASGDRELGVRNSPLHFGNGTRLTVT.